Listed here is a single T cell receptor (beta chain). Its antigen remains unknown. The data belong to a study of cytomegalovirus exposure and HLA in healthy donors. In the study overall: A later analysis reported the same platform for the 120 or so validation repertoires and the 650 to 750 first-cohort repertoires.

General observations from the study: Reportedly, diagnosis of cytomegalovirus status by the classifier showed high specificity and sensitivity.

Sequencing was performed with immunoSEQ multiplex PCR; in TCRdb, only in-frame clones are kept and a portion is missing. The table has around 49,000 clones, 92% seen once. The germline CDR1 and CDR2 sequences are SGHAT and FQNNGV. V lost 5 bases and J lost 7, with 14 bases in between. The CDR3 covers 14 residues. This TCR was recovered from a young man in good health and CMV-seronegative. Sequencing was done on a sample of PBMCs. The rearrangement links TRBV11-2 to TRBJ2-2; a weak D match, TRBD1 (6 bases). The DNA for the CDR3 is TGTGCCAGCAGCACCGGACAGTTTCACGGGGAGCTGTTTTTT. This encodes CASSTGQFHGELFF.